Listed below are T cell receptor beta chains from one sample, sequenced in a study of blood T cell repertoires in COVID-19. Method: immunoSEQ multiplex PCR; TCRdb's copy keeps in-frame clones and lacks some. The table has about 310,000 clones, around 90% seen once. Sequenced material: PBMCs or T cells enriched from blood (not recorded which). All receptors come from a man aged 60 to 69 who had recovered from COVID-19. Both conserved end residues are part of each CDR3. A D gene is named only where the DNA matches it firmly. Where a row states a size, it is once, few, many or the class of an expanded clone; other rows omit it.

j_gene	v_gene	abundance	d_gene	CDR3nt	CDR3aa
TRBJ2-6	TRBV6-5	NA	NA	TGTGCCAGCAGTTACTGGGCAAACTCTGGGGCCAACGTCCTGACTTTC	CASSYWANSGANVLTF
TRBJ1-2	TRBV9	NA	NA	TGTGCCAGCAGCGTAGCGTCCAGAGCGTATGGCTACACCTTC	CASSVASRAYGYTF
TRBJ2-3	TRBV7-3	once	TRBD2	TGTGCCAGCAGCACGGGACTAGCGGGAGGAGGGACAGATACGCAGTATTTT	CASSTGLAGGGTDTQYF
TRBJ2-6	TRBV9	NA	TRBD1	TGTGCCAGCAGCGTAGTTTGGCAGGGGGCAACTGGGGCCAACGTCCTGACTTTC	CASSVVWQGATGANVLTF
TRBJ2-1	TRBV11-1	NA	NA	TGTGCCAGCAGCCGGCGGACAGCAGACTACAATGAGCAGTTCTTC	CASSRRTADYNEQFF
TRBJ2-3	TRBV7-3	NA	TRBD2	TGTGCCAGCAGCTTAGTCCCTAGCGGGGGTAGCACAGATACGCAGTATTTT	CASSLVPSGGSTDTQYF
TRBJ1-6	TRBV18	NA	TRBD1	TGTGCCGGACAGGACGGAGGGGATAATTCACCCCTCCACTTT	CAGQDGGDNSPLHF
TRBJ1-4	TRBV27	NA	NA	TGTGCCAGCGGAGTTAACAGGGTCGGGGAAAAACTGTTTTTT	CASGVNRVGEKLFF
TRBJ2-1	TRBV29-1	once	TRBD2	TGCAGCGTTGGTGGCAGGGCTTTAGGGACTAGCGGGCAGAGCTCCTACAATGAGCAGTTCTTC	CSVGGRALGTSGQSSYNEQFF
TRBJ1-5	TRBV2	NA	NA	TGTGCCAGCAGTGGACAGCTCAATCAGCCCCAGCATTTT	CASSGQLNQPQHF
TRBJ2-3	TRBV7-2	NA	TRBD2	TGTGCCAGCAGATCGGACTGGACTAGAGATACGCAGTATTTT	CASRSDWTRDTQYF
TRBJ1-4	TRBV19	NA	NA	TGTGCCAGTAGTATTCAAGAGGGCGACTATGAAAAACTGTTTTTT	CASSIQEGDYEKLFF
TRBJ1-5	TRBV28	NA	NA	TGTGCCAGCAGGGCCCCGGGGAATCAGCCCCAGCATTTT	CASRAPGNQPQHF
TRBJ2-3	TRBV18	NA	TRBD1	TGTGCCAGCTCACCATACCTAAACAGGGGAGGCACAGATACGCAGTATTTT	CASSPYLNRGGTDTQYF
TRBJ2-1	TRBV2	NA	NA	TGTGCCAGCAGTTGGGGGGGCAGTTCCTACAATGAGCAGTTCTTC	CASSWGGSSYNEQFF
TRBJ2-5	TRBV11-3	NA	TRBD1	TGTGCCAGCAGCTCTCCACGAGGACAGGGGGCAGGTGAAGAGACCCAGTACTTC	CASSSPRGQGAGEETQYF
TRBJ2-1	TRBV5-1	NA	NA	TGCGCCAGCAGCTTGGGGGGCCAGAGCTCCTACAATGAGCAGTTCTTC	CASSLGGQSSYNEQFF
TRBJ1-6	TRBV7-8	NA	NA	TGTGCCAGCAGCCCCACGAGGGACACGCTAGCTAATTCACCCCTCCACTTT	CASSPTRDTLANSPLHF
TRBJ1-4	TRBV19	NA	NA	TGTGCCAGTAGTATAAGAGGTTCTAGACAGCCTAATGAAAAACTGTTTTTT	CASSIRGSRQPNEKLFF
TRBJ2-1	TRBV28	NA	NA	TGTGCCAGCAGTTTAATAAGGCGGGGTGGGGAGCAGTTCTTC	CASSLIRRGGEQFF
TRBJ1-4	TRBV12-2	NA	NA	TGTGCAAGTCGCTCTCATCAAAAGGGGACAGATAATGAAAAACTGTTTTTT	CASRSHQKGTDNEKLFF
TRBJ1-1	TRBV5-1	NA	TRBD1	TGCGCCAGCAGCTGGGACAGGGCCACTGAAGCTTTCTTT	CASSWDRATEAFF
TRBJ1-1	TRBV3-1/TRBV3-2	NA	TRBD1	TGTGCCAGCAGCCAAGTAGGGGGCGCGCCCCTGAACACTGAAGCTTTCTTT	CASSQVGGAPLNTEAFF
TRBJ2-3	TRBV19	NA	TRBD2	TGTGCCAGTAGCTCTGGGGGCGGGAGGGGAGATACGCAGTATTTT	CASSSGGGRGDTQYF
TRBJ2-1	TRBV6-5	NA	TRBD2	TGTGCCAGCAGTTACTCGACCGGGAGGCCCAACAATGAGCAGTTCTTC	CASSYSTGRPNNEQFF
TRBJ1-1	TRBV28	few	TRBD1	TGTGCCAGCAGCACCTACAGGGGGTCCAACACTGAAGCTTTCTTT	CASSTYRGSNTEAFF
TRBJ1-2	TRBV19	NA	NA	TGTGCCAGTAGTATACCGGCGACAGGCGCCTATGGCTACACCTTC	CASSIPATGAYGYTF
TRBJ1-1	TRBV6-5	NA	NA	TGTGCCAGCAGTTACTCGGGGGGGCGGGACACTGAAGCTTTCTTT	CASSYSGGRDTEAFF
TRBJ2-1	TRBV19	NA	NA	TGTGCCAGTAGTATTCGAGGAAGGAATGAGCAGTTCTTC	CASSIRGRNEQFF
TRBJ2-7	TRBV4-3	NA	TRBD2	TGCGCCAGCAGCCAAGAAGGTAGCGGGAGGTACGAGCAGTACTTC	CASSQEGSGRYEQYF
TRBJ2-1	TRBV5-4	NA	TRBD2	TGTGCCAGCAGTCGTGCGGCTAGCGGGTCTCAGGGTGAGCAGTTCTTC	CASSRAASGSQGEQFF
TRBJ2-5	TRBV14	NA	TRBD2	TGTGCCAGCAGCCAGCCGGGAGGGCCCAGGGAGGAGACCCAGTACTTC	CASSQPGGPREETQYF
TRBJ1-5	TRBV28	NA	NA	TGTGCCAGCAGACGGCCCGACCGGGGCAATCAGCCCCAGCATTTT	CASRRPDRGNQPQHF
TRBJ1-1	TRBV20-1	NA	NA	TGCAGTGCTTTCAGGGTGACTGAAGCTTTCTTT	CSAFRVTEAFF
TRBJ2-7	TRBV6-4	NA	NA	TGTGCCAGCAGTCACCCCCTGACAGGAGTAGGCGAGCAGTACTTC	CASSHPLTGVGEQYF
TRBJ2-1	TRBV4-2	NA	TRBD2	TGTGCCAGCAGCCAAAAATTGGGGCCTAGCGGGAGGCCCTACAATGAGCAGTTCTTC	CASSQKLGPSGRPYNEQFF
TRBJ2-1	TRBV9	once	NA	TGTGCCAGCAGCGCACCACAGGGAATAGGAAATGAGCAGTTCTTC	CASSAPQGIGNEQFF
TRBJ2-7	TRBV11-1	once	NA	TGTGCCAGCAGCTTAGCGCGGGGCGCCGAGCAGTACTTC	CASSLARGAEQYF
TRBJ1-6	TRBV11-2	NA	TRBD1	TGTGCCAGCAATCTCGGGACTGGACAGGGGAATTCACCCCTCCACTTT	CASNLGTGQGNSPLHF
TRBJ2-7	TRBV11-2	once	TRBD2	TGTGCCAGCAGCTCAACTAGCGGGAACCGAGGATCCTACGAGCAGTACTTC	CASSSTSGNRGSYEQYF
TRBJ2-7	TRBV28	NA	TRBD1	TGTGCCAGCAGTCCGGGACAGGGGTACTACGAGCAGTACTTC	CASSPGQGYYEQYF
TRBJ2-7	TRBV5-1	once	NA	TGCGCCAGCAGCTTTTCGGGACACACCTACGAGCAGTACTTC	CASSFSGHTYEQYF
TRBJ2-1	TRBV7-9	NA	TRBD2	TGTGCCAGCAGCTTCCCGGGACTAGCGGGAGGGTCAAACAATGAGCAGTTCTTC	CASSFPGLAGGSNNEQFF
TRBJ2-1	TRBV15	NA	NA	TGTGCCACCAGCAGAGTTGGGGACTTACTTTCCAATGAGCAGTTCTTC	CATSRVGDLLSNEQFF
TRBJ2-1	TRBV7-3	NA	TRBD1	TGTGCCAGCAGCTTAAGTCGGGACAGGGATGTCGATGAGCAGTTCTTC	CASSLSRDRDVDEQFF
TRBJ2-7	TRBV6-2/TRBV6-3	once	TRBD1	TGTGCCAGCAGTCTCCGGGACAGGACATACGAGCAGTACTTC	CASSLRDRTYEQYF
TRBJ1-2	TRBV24-1	NA	TRBD1	TGTGCCACCAGTGACCCTTCAGGGGGAGGACAGGGGCTTCATGGCTACACCTTC	CATSDPSGGGQGLHGYTF